The 10 T cell receptor beta chains listed next were all sequenced from one sample in a study of molecular identifiers for immune sequencing clone quantification. TCRdb processed the PCR reads anew with MiXCR; each CDR3 protein has one entry. This repertoire shows 85,000 to 90,000 distinct CDR3 sequences, 15% to 20% found once; its top ten account for around 0.91%. Sequences were obtained from naive CD8+ T cells from blood, with Jurkat cell RNA spiked in. Subset in this sample: FACS-sorted CD8+CD4-CCR7+CD45RA+ naive T cells. Source of these receptors: a human donor in good health. Some libraries in this study had Jurkat cell RNA spiked in.

In its sample, this clonotype was seen many times. The rearrangement links TRBV13 to TRBJ2-3, with 12 bases fitting TRBD2. The CDR3 spans 18 residues. The germline CDR1 and CDR2 sequences are PRHDT and FYEKMQ (reference sequence). Trimming at V came to 0 bases and at J to 2 bases, leaving 6 bases not matched to a gene. CDR3 sequence: CASSLGLAGGPNTDTQYF. In DNA form, the CDR3 reads TGTGCCAGCAGCTTAGGCCTAGCGGGAGGGCCCAACACAGATACGCAGTATTTT.

Many counts were recorded for this clonotype. The rearrangement joins TRBV7-9 to TRBJ1-1, with TRBD1 identical over 10 bases. CDR1 and CDR2 (germline): SEHNR, FQNEAQ (reference sequence). CDR3 length equals 15 residues. J lost 5 bases, V lost 5 bases, and 8 bases had no gene match. The CDR3 DNA reads TGTGCCAGCAGCAGCGACAGGGGGCTTATAACTGAAGCTTTCTTT. This encodes CASSSDRGLITEAFF. Based on the CDR3 plus reference TRBV7-9 and TRBJ1-1, the full variable domain is DTGVSQNPRHKITKRGQNVTFRCDPISEHNRLYWYRQTLGQGPEFLTYFQNEAQLEKSRLLSDRFSAERPKGSFSTLEIQRTEQGDSAMYLCASSSDRGLITEAFFGQGTRLTVV.

There are many counts of this clonotype. This chain uses TRBV4-3 with TRBJ2-1; D perhaps matches TRBD2 (6 bases). The CDR3 has 17 residues. V gave up 0 bases and J gave up 8 bases, with 20 bases separating them. CDR1 and CDR2 (germline): LGHNA, YSLEER. CDR3 residues: CASSQDFYSSVRDEQFF. CDR3 coding DNA: TGCGCCAGCAGCCAAGATTTCTATTCTAGCGTAAGGGATGAGCAGTTCTTC.

In this sample, this clonotype turned up many times. The chain links TRBV12-3 or TRBV12-4 to TRBJ2-3; D may be TRBD2 (6 bases). V lost 5 bases, J lost 4 bases, and 16 bases lay in between. The CDR3 totals 15 residues. CDR3 amino acids: CASSVYGGRADTQYF. The DNA of the CDR3 is TGTGCCAGCAGTGTGTACGGGGGTCGCGCAGATACGCAGTATTTT.

This sequence joins TRBV7-9 and TRBJ2-4; TRBD2 aligns across 9 bases. Germline V gene sequence: CDR1 SEHNR, CDR2 FQNEAQ (reference sequence). V lost 7 bases and J lost 0; bases outside the gene matches: 1. This CDR3 has 14 amino acids. The CDR3 coding sequence is TGTGCCAGCACTAGCGGGGAAGCCAAAAACATTCAGTACTTC. Translation: CASTSGEAKNIQYF.

Comment on this clonotype: Since a much larger clone is just one base distant, this may be a read error. The V call is TRBV3-1, the J call TRBJ2-7; D call uncertain. The germline V and J ends were trimmed by 1 base and 3 bases, with 16 bases remaining between them. Germline CDR1 reads LGHDT; CDR2 reads YNNKEL (reference sequence). The CDR3 extends over 16 amino acids. The CDR3 is CASSQGSRMGYYEQYF. In DNA, the CDR3 is TGTGCCAGCAGCCAAGGGTCCCGAATGGGCTACTACGAGCAGTACTTC.

Details on this clonotype: A single base separates this from a much larger clone, so it may be a read error. This likely comes from a read error, as the CDR3 has no conserved phenylalanine or tryptophan at its end. This rearrangement joins TRBV6-1 to TRBJ1-5; possibly TRBD1 for D (6 bases). Germline lookup yields CDR1 MNHNS and CDR2 SASEGT. The germline V and J ends were trimmed by 0 bases and 2 bases, with 11 bases remaining between them. There are 16 residues in the CDR3. The CDR3 reads CASSEAWTVGNQPQHL. The CDR3 DNA sequence: TGTGCCAGCAGTGAAGCCTGGACAGTCGGCAATCAGCCCCAGCATCTT.

This clonotype was recorded many times. The CDR3 DNA is TGTGCCAGCAGCCAAGTAGCCGGCTTCACCTACGAGCAGTACTTC. Encoded protein: CASSQVAGFTYEQYF. The V call is TRBV14, the J call TRBJ2-7, with D hard to call. The CDR3 contains 15 residues. The germline gives CDR1 SGHDN, CDR2 FVKESK. V lost 1 base, J lost 2 bases, and 12 bases lay in between.

At least ten counts were recorded for this clonotype. The chain has TRBV19 and TRBJ2-7; 7 bases agree with TRBD2. This CDR3 contains 14 residues. Germline V CDR1 and CDR2: LNHDA, SQIVND (reference sequence). The ends lost 6 bases at V and 1 base at J; junction bases unmatched: 6. Here the CDR3 reads CASSLAERSYEQYF. The CDR3 DNA follows: TGTGCCAGTAGCCTAGCGGAACGGTCCTACGAGCAGTACTTC.

There are a few counts of this clonotype. The V call is TRBV30, the J call TRBJ2-7; 7 bases are shared with TRBD1. Trimming took 5 bases from V and 6 from J; bases not matched to a gene: 10. This CDR3 is 13 amino acids long. The V gene's germline CDR1 is GTSNPN and CDR2 SVGIG (reference sequence). The CDR3: CAWAVDRVSEQYF. The CDR3 DNA reads TGTGCCTGGGCGGTCGACAGGGTGAGCGAGCAGTACTTC.